The 23 T cell receptor beta chains below were found in one sample sequenced in a study of cytomegalovirus exposure and HLA in healthy donors. Both 60 Vbeta primers and 13 Jbeta primers went into the PCR. The table came from immunoSEQ multiplex PCR; TCRdb's copy has only in-frame clones and leaves some out. The table lists about 150,000 clones, roughly three quarters of them singletons. The sample comprised PBMCs. These receptors all come from a woman aged 35 to 49 in good health and CMV-seronegative.

The chain links TRBV4-3 to TRBJ2-5, with 15 bases lining up with TRBD2. Per germline, CDR1 LGHNA and CDR2 YSLEER. CDR3 length: 19 residues. The ends lost 0 bases at V and 3 bases at J; junction bases unmatched: 8. The CDR3 protein is CASSQDYRTSGGVKETQYF. In nucleotides, the CDR3 is TGCGCCAGCAGCCAAGATTACCGGACTAGCGGGGGGGTTAAAGAGACCCAGTACTTC.

This sequence joins TRBV12-5 and TRBJ1-3; a possible D gene is TRBD1 (6 bases). The CDR3 runs 18 residues. The V and J ends lost 2 bases and 1 base respectively, with 18 bases between them. CDR1 is LGHNT and CDR2 is FRNRAP in the germline V gene. The CDR3: CASGLPQGPISSGNTIYF. The CDR3 region has the DNA TGTGCTAGTGGTTTGCCCCAGGGGCCTATCTCTTCTGGAAACACCATATATTTT.

The rearrangement uses TRBV7-9 and TRBJ2-7; possible D gene TRBD1, 5 bases. V gave up 6 bases and J gave up 0 bases, with 27 bases separating them. CDR3 length equals 19 residues. The germline V gene encodes CDR1 SEHNR and CDR2 FQNEAQ (reference sequence). The CDR3 protein is CASSFPVTADNMFSYEQYF. The CDR3 coding sequence is TGTGCCAGCAGTTTTCCGGTTACCGCGGACAACATGTTCTCCTACGAGCAGTACTTC.

Of note for this clone: A read error may account for a junction end that differs from germline. Other nucleotide sequences from this sample produce the same CDR3. The rearrangement links TRBV28 to TRBJ1-3, with D possibly being TRBD1 (6 bases). The CDR3 is 15 residues long. The germline gives CDR1 MDHEN, CDR2 SYDVKM. CDR3 region: CASRPGGAAGNTIYF. CDR3 bases: TGCGCCAGCAGGCCCGGGGGGGCTGCAGGAAACACCATATATTTT.

The rearrangement joins TRBV19 to TRBJ1-2; D is ambiguous. Germline V gene sequence: CDR1 LNHDA, CDR2 SQIVND (reference sequence). The V end lost 7 bases, the J end lost 7 bases, and 10 bases lay between the germline ends. The CDR3 spans 11 residues. This CDR3 reads CASNPGFGYTF. For the CDR3, the DNA is TGTGCCAGTAATCCGGGATTTGGCTACACCTTC.

DNA of the CDR3: TGTGCCAGCAGTGTAACCGGGACAGGGTTTTACTCTGGGGCCAACGTCCTGACTTTC. Translated, it gives CASSVTGTGFYSGANVLTF. The rearrangement uses TRBV2 and TRBJ2-6, with 9 positions matching TRBD1. Trimming removed 4 bases from V and 0 bases from J; junction bases left unmatched: 10. Germline CDR1 and CDR2: SNHLY and FYNNEI. CDR3 size: 19 residues.

The V gene is TRBV5-8, the J gene TRBJ2-7, with D possibly being TRBD1 (5 bases). The V gene lost 0 bases and the J gene lost 4 bases, with 11 bases spanning the gap. This CDR3 spans 14 amino acids. The germline V gene encodes CDR1 SGHTS and CDR2 YDEGEE. The CDR3 nucleotides are TGTGCCAGCAGCTTGGGAGACAGCAGGTACGAGCAGTACTTC. Protein sequence: CASSLGDSRYEQYF.

The gene calls are TRBV19 and TRBJ1-6; 9 nucleotides agree with TRBD1. CDR1 is LNHDA, CDR2 SQIVND, per germline (reference sequence). The CDR3 sequence is 15 residues long. J gave up 5 bases and V 4 bases, and 3 bases lay outside the gene matches. CDR3 in amino acids: CASSTQGADNSPLHF. DNA of the CDR3: TGTGCCAGTAGTACACAGGGGGCGGATAATTCACCCCTCCACTTT.

The chain links TRBV19 to TRBJ1-2; 9 positions match TRBD1. This CDR3 comprises 17 residues. V gave up 6 bases and J gave up 7 bases; unmatched junction bases: 18. Germline CDR1 is LNHDA and CDR2 is SQIVND (reference sequence). The CDR3 DNA follows: TGTGCCAGTAGGCCCGGGACAGGGAACATGAACGTCGGTGGCTACACCTTC. Its protein is CASRPGTGNMNVGGYTF.

V is TRBV4-3 and J is TRBJ2-1; 10 nucleotides line up with TRBD2. J gave up 9 bases and V 2 bases, and 4 bases lay outside the gene matches. This CDR3 comprises 14 residues. In germline, CDR1 is LGHNA, CDR2 YSLEER. Here the CDR3 reads CASSQLAGAIEQFF. DNA of the CDR3: TGCGCCAGCAGCCAACTAGCGGGAGCCATTGAGCAGTTCTTC.

The rearrangement uses TRBV5-6 and TRBJ1-2; 7 bases match TRBD1. With V trimmed by 0 bases and J by 5 bases, 7 bases remained unmatched. The CDR3 has 15 residues. Germline V gene sequence: CDR1 SGHDT, CDR2 YYEEEE. CDR3 nucleotides: TGTGCCAGCAGCTTGGGAGGGGGCGATAGGTATGGCTACACCTTC. Translated: CASSLGGGDRYGYTF.

This clone has a handful of counts. This chain connects TRBV28 to TRBJ2-1, with 10 positions matching TRBD2. The ends lost 7 bases at V and 0 bases at J; junction bases unmatched: 9. The length of the CDR3 is 17 residues. Germline CDR1 reads MDHEN; CDR2 reads SYDVKM. CDR3: CASTASGSPSSYNEQFF. The CDR3 region has the DNA TGTGCCAGCACGGCTAGCGGGAGCCCAAGCTCCTACAATGAGCAGTTCTTC.

CDR3 bases: TGTGCCATCCGAAGAATGTTGGGGGGGGGAGGATTTAGTCAGCCCGGGAACACAGATACGCAGTATTTT. Protein product: CAIRRMLGGGGFSQPGNTDTQYF. V gene TRBV10-3 combines with J gene TRBJ2-3, with 7 positions matching TRBD2. The CDR3 spans 23 residues. V was pared by 8 bases and J by 2 bases, with 34 bases of the junction left unmatched. CDR1 is ENHRY and CDR2 is SYGVKD in the germline V gene.

The V call is TRBV2, the J call TRBJ1-2; D might be TRBD1 (5 bases). The germline CDR1 and CDR2 sequences are SNHLY and FYNNEI. The V gene lost 5 bases and the J gene lost 6 bases, with 19 bases spanning the gap. There are 15 residues in the CDR3. The CDR3 nucleotides are TGTGCCAGCAGTCAAGATCGAGTCCGGGGGGATGGCTACACCTTC. It is translated as CASSQDRVRGDGYTF.

This clone appeared a single time. The rearrangement joins TRBV19 to TRBJ2-7, with 8 bases matching TRBD2. This CDR3 comprises 15 residues. Germline V gene sequence: CDR1 LNHDA, CDR2 SQIVND (reference sequence). The trim removed 5 bases at V and 0 bases at J, leaving 6 bases unmatched. DNA for the CDR3: TGTGCCAGTAGTCTCCGACTAGCGCACTCCTACGAGCAGTACTTC. Its protein is CASSLRLAHSYEQYF.

The DNA of the CDR3 is TGTGCCAGCAGTTTTCGGGGCGGCAGAACAGGGACGAGTAGCTCTGGGGCCAACGTCCTGACTTTC. Translated, it gives CASSFRGGRTGTSSSGANVLTF. This rearrangement joins TRBV28 to TRBJ2-6; TRBD1 might be the D (6 bases). V lost 3 bases and J 0 bases, leaving 27 bases between the germline ends. Germline V lookup: CDR1 MDHEN, CDR2 SYDVKM. This CDR3 comprises 22 residues.

This clone was seen only a few times. This sequence joins TRBV7-6 and TRBJ2-7; a weak D match, TRBD2 (5 bases). Germline values: CDR1 SGHVS, CDR2 FNYEAQ. V was trimmed by 3 bases and J by 3 bases, leaving 9 bases between them. The CDR3 has 13 residues. CDR3 nucleotide sequence: TGTGCCAGCAGCTTGGACTCGGACTACGAGCAGTACTTC. It yields the protein CASSLDSDYEQYF.

J is TRBJ1-1 and V is TRBV18, with TRBD1 as a possible D gene (6 bases). V lost 8 bases and J lost 5, with 24 bases in between. The CDR3 runs to 16 residues. CDR1 and CDR2 (germline): KGHSH, LQKENI. The CDR3 region has the DNA TGTGCCAGCACCCCATCCGAAGGGGGGGAAGGGACTGAAGCTTTCTTT. It yields the protein CASTPSEGGEGTEAFF. The full variable domain, its missing parts supplied by reference TRBV18 and TRBJ1-1, is NAGVMQNPRHLVRRRGQEARLRCSPMKGHSHVYWYRQLPEEGLKFMVYLQKENIIDESGMPKERFSAEFPKEGPSILRIQQVVRGDSAAYFCASTPSEGGEGTEAFFGQGTRLTVV.

V usage is TRBV19 and J usage is TRBJ1-1; 9 bases fit TRBD1. Trimming at V came to 5 bases and at J to 7 bases, leaving 5 bases not matched to a gene. The CDR3 is 13 residues long. Germline lookup yields CDR1 LNHDA and CDR2 SQIVND (reference sequence). CDR3 loop: CASSLQGAFEAFF. CDR3 in DNA: TGTGCCAGTAGTTTACAGGGGGCATTTGAAGCTTTCTTT. Combining the CDR3 with reference TRBV19 and TRBJ1-1 gives the whole variable domain DGGITQSPKYLFRKEGQNVTLSCEQNLNHDAMYWYRQDPGQGLRLIYYSQIVNDFQKGDIAEGYSVSREKKESFPLTVTSAQKNPTAFYLCASSLQGAFEAFFGQGTRLTVV.

This clone has more than one count but fewer than ten. This rearrangement joins TRBV11-2 to TRBJ2-5, with D possibly TRBD1 on 6 matching bases. The V gene lost 2 bases and the J gene lost 7 bases, with 14 bases spanning the gap. CDR3 length equals 14 residues. CDR1 SGHAT and CDR2 FQNNGV come from the germline V gene. CDR3 nucleotides: TGTGCCAGCAGCTTACTGATGGGGGCCGGGACCCAGTACTTC. Translating it yields CASSLLMGAGTQYF.

V and J are TRBV5-5 and TRBJ1-2, with a tentative D call TRBD1 (6 bases). Germline loops: CDR1 SGHKS, CDR2 YYEKEE (reference sequence). The CDR3 length is 18 residues. The V end lost 1 base, the J end lost 0 bases, and 19 bases lay between the germline ends. The CDR3 sequence: CASSLRTALALPNYGYTF. The CDR3 bases are TGTGCCAGCAGCTTGCGGACAGCGCTGGCTCTCCCTAACTATGGCTACACCTTC.

This sequence joins TRBV6-4 and TRBJ2-1; weak D call: TRBD2 (6 bases). Trimming removed 1 base at V and 10 bases at J, with 11 bases between. The germline CDR1 and CDR2 sequences are MRHNA and SNTAGT. This CDR3 is 13 amino acids long. The DNA of the CDR3 is TGTGCCAGCAGTGACTTTTCTAGCGCCGAGCAGTTCTTC. It is translated as CASSDFSSAEQFF.

This chain uses TRBV6-1 with TRBJ2-5, with D possibly being TRBD1 (5 bases). The germline V gene has CDR1 MNHNS and CDR2 SASEGT. The V gene lost 7 bases and the J gene lost 5 bases, with 20 bases spanning the gap. CDR3 length: 15 amino acids. CDR3 DNA: TGTGCCAGCAACCATTTCCAGGGAACGCGGGAGACCCAGTACTTC. Translation: CASNHFQGTRETQYF.